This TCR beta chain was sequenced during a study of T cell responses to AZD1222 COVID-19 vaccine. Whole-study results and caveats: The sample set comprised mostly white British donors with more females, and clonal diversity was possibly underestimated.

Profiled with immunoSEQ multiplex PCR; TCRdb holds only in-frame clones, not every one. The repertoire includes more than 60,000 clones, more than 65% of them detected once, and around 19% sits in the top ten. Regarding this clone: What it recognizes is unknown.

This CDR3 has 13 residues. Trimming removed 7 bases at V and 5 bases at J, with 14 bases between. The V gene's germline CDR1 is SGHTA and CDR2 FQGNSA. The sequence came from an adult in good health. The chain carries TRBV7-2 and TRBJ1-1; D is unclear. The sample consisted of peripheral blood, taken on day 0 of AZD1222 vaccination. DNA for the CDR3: TGTGCCAGCACACGCTCGCTTCGGACTGAAGCTTTCTTT. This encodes CASTRSLRTEAFF.